Listed here are 14 T cell receptor beta chains from one sample, sequenced in a study of blood T cell repertoires in COVID-19. Here immunoSEQ multiplex PCR was the method, and the copy in TCRdb shows in-frame clones only, minus some. This repertoire shows about 310,000 clones, around 86% found once; its top ten account for 1% to 1.5%. Sequencing was done on a sample of peripheral blood. These receptors came from a man in his sixties or seventies with acute or convalescent COVID-19.

V usage is TRBV5-8 and J usage is TRBJ2-7; 7 bases match TRBD1. The CDR3 is 13 amino acids. J lost 7 bases, V lost 4 bases, and 8 bases had no gene match. Germline V gene lookup returns CDR1 SGHTS and CDR2 YDEGEE. For the CDR3, the DNA is TGTGCCAGCAGCGGACAGGACAGGTTTGAGCAGTACTTC. Protein sequence: CASSGQDRFEQYF.

As to this clone: The junction shows a germline mismatch at one end, possibly a read error. The V gene is TRBV6-5, the J gene TRBJ1-1, with D perhaps TRBD1 (5 bases). CDR3 length: 14 residues. Germline V lookup: CDR1 MNHEY, CDR2 SVGAGI. CDR3 sequence: CASRGIFLNTEAFF. As DNA, the CDR3 is TGTGCCAGCCGGGGGATCTTTTTGAATACTGAAGCTTTCTTT.

This rearrangement joins TRBV19 to TRBJ2-5, with 9 bases identical to TRBD1. Germline CDR1 is LNHDA and CDR2 is SQIVND (reference sequence). CDR3 size: 15 residues. Germline trimming cut 5 bases from V and 6 bases from J; bases unmatched to any gene: 10. Here the CDR3 DNA reads TGTGCCAGTAGTGCACCCGGGACAGGGATGAAGACCCAGTACTTC. Translated: CASSAPGTGMKTQYF.

V is TRBV5-1 and J is TRBJ2-1; no clear D. CDR3 length equals 14 residues. Per the germline V gene, CDR1 is SGHRS and CDR2 is YFSETQ. V dropped 0 bases and J dropped 3 bases, with 7 bases sitting between them. The CDR3 is CASSLENSYNEQFF. The CDR3 nucleotides read TGCGCCAGCAGCTTGGAAAACAGCTACAATGAGCAGTTCTTC.

This clone showed up just a few times. The genes are TRBV7-2 and TRBJ1-6, with a weak D call TRBD1 (5 bases). This CDR3 has 13 residues. V dropped 1 base and J dropped 11 bases, with 9 bases sitting between them. CDR1 SGHTA and CDR2 FQGNSA come from the germline V gene. CDR3 nucleotides: TGTGCCAGCAGCTTAGAGGAAGGGGCACCCCTCCACTTT. Translation gives CASSLEEGAPLHF.

This sequence joins TRBV6-5 and TRBJ2-1; possibly TRBD1 for D (6 bases). Germline V gives CDR1 MNHEY, CDR2 SVGAGI. The CDR3 runs to 15 residues. Trimming left V 6 bases short and J 2 bases short, with 14 bases between. The DNA of the CDR3 is TGTGCCAGCAGGATCACAGGGATCCCCTACAATGAGCAGTTCTTC. It yields the protein CASRITGIPYNEQFF.

The chain joins TRBV7-8 to TRBJ2-7; TRBD1 matches at 11 bases. V gave up 5 bases and J gave up 7 bases; unmatched junction bases: 1. Germline-derived CDR1 and CDR2 are SGHVS and FQNEAQ. The CDR3 spans 12 residues. The CDR3 reads CASSRDRGEQYF. CDR3 sequence (DNA): TGTGCCAGCAGCCGGGACAGGGGGGAGCAGTACTTC.

The chain recombines TRBV5-1 with TRBJ2-1; TRBD2 aligns across 12 bases. From germline, CDR1 is SGHRS and CDR2 YFSETQ. The CDR3 is made up of 16 amino acids. V lost 4 bases to trimming and J lost 5 bases; unmatched junction nucleotides: 7. The CDR3 coding sequence is TGCGCCAGCAGCCTTCGGACTAGCGGGATAGACAATGAGCAGTTCTTC. Protein: CASSLRTSGIDNEQFF. Variable domain in full (rest from reference TRBV5-1 and TRBJ2-1): KAGVTQTPRYLIKTRGQQVTLSCSPISGHRSVSWYQQTPGQGLQFLFEYFSETQRNKGNFPGRFSGRQFSNSRSEMNVSTLELGDSALYLCASSLRTSGIDNEQFFGPGTRLTVL.

The chain is built from TRBV19 and TRBJ2-5; maybe TRBD1 (7 bases). CDR1 LNHDA and CDR2 SQIVND come from the germline V gene (reference sequence). V was clipped by 6 bases and J by 7 bases, with 15 bases between them. The CDR3 sequence is 13 residues long. The CDR3: CASRGGGEGTQYF. CDR3 DNA: TGTGCCAGTAGAGGAGGGGGCGAGGGGACCCAGTACTTC.

J is TRBJ2-3 and V is TRBV14; 9 bases line up with TRBD2. The trim removed 4 bases at V and 6 bases at J, leaving 2 bases unmatched. The germline gives CDR1 SGHDN, CDR2 FVKESK. This CDR3 region has 13 residues. CDR3 DNA sequence: TGTGCCAGCAGCCCGGCGGGGGGGGATACGCAGTATTTT. It yields the protein CASSPAGGDTQYF.

The chain joins TRBV3-1 (or the pseudogene TRBV3-2) to TRBJ1-3, with D tentatively TRBD1 (5 bases). The CDR3 has 15 residues. V lost 4 bases, J lost 4 bases, and 14 bases lay in between. Looked up from germline, CDR1 is LGHDT and CDR2 is YNNKEL (reference sequence). CDR3 loop: CASSPRGGEGNTIYF. The CDR3 DNA sequence: TGTGCCAGCAGCCCCCGCGGGGGGGAAGGAAACACCATATATTTT.

The chain recombines TRBV7-2 with TRBJ1-6; D is unresolved. Germline lookup yields CDR1 SGHTA and CDR2 FQGNSA. V lost 8 bases to trimming and J lost 3 bases, with 14 bases between them. The length of the CDR3 is 15 residues. CDR3 in amino acids: CASSAGADYNSPLHF. The CDR3 nucleotides read TGTGCCAGCTCCGCCGGAGCCGACTATAATTCACCCCTCCACTTT.

The V call is TRBV7-2, the J call TRBJ1-2, with 8 bases identical to TRBD1. Germline V CDR1 and CDR2: SGHTA, FQGNSA. V lost 5 bases, J lost 6 bases, and 8 bases stayed unmatched. CDR3 size: 14 residues. CDR3 bases: TGTGCCAGCAGCCCCCGACAGGGGCAGGATGGCTACACCTTC. Protein: CASSPRQGQDGYTF.

The rearrangement uses TRBV28 and TRBJ1-2, with D maybe TRBD1 (6 bases). This CDR3 spans 12 amino acids. V dropped 8 bases and J dropped 8 bases, with 15 bases sitting between them. Germline loops: CDR1 MDHEN, CDR2 SYDVKM. The CDR3 loop reads CASFSGVGGYTF. DNA for the CDR3: TGTGCCAGCTTTTCAGGGGTTGGAGGCTACACCTTC.